Listed here are 20 T cell receptor beta chains from one sample, sequenced in a study of blood T cell repertoires in COVID-19. Profiling relied on immunoSEQ multiplex PCR, and the TCRdb table lists in-frame clones only, not all of them. The sample carries fewer than 500,000 clones, roughly 86% recorded once. Sequencing was carried out using PBMCs or T cells enriched from blood (not recorded which). These receptors all come from a man younger than 45 who had recovered from COVID-19.

This chain joins TRBV10-3 and TRBJ2-1, with D unclear. The ends were cut back, 2 bases at V and 5 bases at J, with 13 bases in the middle. This CDR3 spans 15 amino acids. Germline V lookup: CDR1 ENHRY, CDR2 SYGVKD. CDR3 in amino acids: CAISEELLNDNEQFF. The CDR3 coding sequence is TGTGCCATCAGTGAGGAACTTTTAAACGACAATGAGCAGTTCTTC.

The chain is built from TRBV7-6 and TRBJ1-5, with D possibly matching TRBD1 (5 bases). V was cut by 5 bases and J by 9 bases, with 11 bases left in between. The CDR3 spans 12 residues. Germline-derived CDR1 and CDR2 are SGHVS and FNYEAQ. For the CDR3, the DNA is TGTGCCAGCAGCCCAGGGATCGGGCCCCAGCATTTT. Protein: CASSPGIGPQHF.

The rearrangement links TRBV5-1 to TRBJ1-4; 7 bases fit TRBD1. V lost 0 bases and J lost 7; bases outside the gene matches: 3. CDR1 is SGHRS and CDR2 is YFSETQ in the germline V gene. CDR3 size: 14 residues. The CDR3 region has the DNA TGCGCCAGCAGCTTGGAAGGGGGCGTTGAAAAACTGTTTTTT. Amino acid sequence: CASSLEGGVEKLFF.

The chain joins TRBV7-9 to TRBJ2-2; a possible D gene is TRBD1 (6 bases). The V end was cut by 4 bases, the J end by 3 bases, with 12 bases between. The CDR3 runs to 15 residues. The germline V gene encodes CDR1 SEHNR and CDR2 FQNEAQ (reference sequence). DNA of the CDR3: TGTGCCAGCAGCTCAGCGACAGGATACACCGGGGAGCTGTTTTTT. Amino acid sequence: CASSSATGYTGELFF.

This chain joins TRBV15 and TRBJ2-7; 8 positions agree with TRBD1. J was trimmed by 2 bases and V by 4 bases; bases with no gene match: 4. The CDR3 is 14 amino acids. CDR1 LNHNV and CDR2 YYDKDF come from the germline V gene (reference sequence). The CDR3 bases are TGTGCCACCAGCATTGGACAGGGAACCTACGAGCAGTACTTC. Translation: CATSIGQGTYEQYF.

The CDR3 coding sequence is TGTGCCAGTACCTCAGGGGGGAACACCGGGGAGCTGTTTTTT. This sequence encodes CASTSGGNTGELFF. The J gene is TRBJ2-2, the V gene TRBV19, with TRBD1 matching over 7 bases. CDR1 is LNHDA and CDR2 is SQIVND in the germline V gene (reference sequence). Trimming removed 7 bases from V and 1 base from J; junction bases left unmatched: 3. The CDR3 length is 14 residues.

This clone came up once. V usage is TRBV30 and J usage is TRBJ2-5; 9 nucleotides align to TRBD2. Germline trimming cut 5 bases from V and 4 bases from J; bases unmatched to any gene: 2. The CDR3 contains 12 residues. The V gene's germline CDR1 is GTSNPN and CDR2 SVGIG (reference sequence). The CDR3 nucleotides read TGTGCCTGGGGGCGGGGGGGAGAGACCCAGTACTTC. Translation gives CAWGRGGETQYF.

This chain uses TRBV5-1 with TRBJ2-7, with a weak D call TRBD1 (6 bases). CDR3 size: 13 residues. CDR1 is SGHRS, CDR2 YFSETQ, per germline. Between the trimmed V and J ends, which lost 5 bases and 7 bases, there was a span of 16 bases. The DNA for the CDR3 is TGCGCCAGCAGAATACAGGGTCTGGGGGAGCAGTACTTC. Translating gives CASRIQGLGEQYF.

This clone was observed a few times. The V call is TRBV4-2, the J call TRBJ1-5; no clear D. The germline gives CDR1 LGHNA, CDR2 YNFKEQ. This CDR3 has 15 residues. Trimming shortened V by 0 bases and J by 2 bases, and 8 bases separated the two germline ends. CDR3 region: CASSQDPGGNQPQHF. The CDR3 region has the DNA TGTGCCAGCAGCCAAGACCCCGGGGGCAATCAGCCCCAGCATTTT.

This rearrangement joins TRBV12-3 or TRBV12-4 to TRBJ1-2; the D is unclear. This CDR3 is 12 amino acids long. The ends were cut back, 2 bases at V and 3 bases at J, with 4 bases in the middle. CDR3 amino acids: CASSLSDYGYTF. The CDR3 coding sequence is TGTGCCAGCAGTTTATCGGACTATGGCTACACCTTC.

The chain couples TRBV6-5 to TRBJ1-5, with TRBD1 matching 7 bases. Germline assignment: CDR1 MNHEY and CDR2 SVGAGI. The junction had 12 bases not matched to a gene; V was cut back by 7 bases and J by 6 bases. The CDR3 is 15 amino acids. CDR3 sequence (DNA): TGTGCCAGCAACCCCGACGGACAGGTCGGTCAGCCCCAGCATTTT. This translates into CASNPDGQVGQPQHF.

The gene calls are TRBV27 and TRBJ1-2; D is perhaps TRBD1 (5 bases). V gave up 5 bases and J gave up 8 bases, with 9 bases separating them. CDR3 length equals 11 residues. CDR1 is MNHEY, CDR2 SMNVEV, per germline (reference sequence). The DNA for the CDR3 is TGTGCCAGCAGTGGGGGGAACGGCTACACCTTC. It yields the protein CASSGGNGYTF.

This chain connects TRBV14 to TRBJ1-1, with D unresolved. CDR3 length: 14 amino acids. Germline-derived CDR1 and CDR2 are SGHDN and FVKESK. The V gene lost 1 base and the J gene lost 3 bases, with 9 bases spanning the gap. CDR3 amino acids: CASSQVSGDTEAFF. The CDR3 DNA reads as TGTGCCAGCAGCCAAGTGAGCGGTGACACTGAAGCTTTCTTT.

The chain links TRBV10-2 to TRBJ1-2; D is unclear. Germline CDR1 WSHSY, CDR2 SAAADI. V was shortened by 0 bases and J by 4 bases, with 9 bases between the two germline ends. CDR3 length: 14 amino acids. The CDR3 protein is CASSESGRSYGYTF. CDR3 in DNA: TGCGCCAGCAGTGAGTCGGGTCGGAGCTATGGCTACACCTTC.

The V gene is TRBV27, the J gene TRBJ1-6, with 7 bases that match TRBD1. J was trimmed by 7 bases and V by 4 bases; bases with no gene match: 16. The germline gives CDR1 MNHEY, CDR2 SMNVEV (reference sequence). The CDR3 is made up of 18 amino acids. CDR3 sequence: CASSSQLLPGGNNSPLHF. DNA for the CDR3: TGTGCCAGCAGTTCCCAGCTCCTTCCAGGGGGGAACAATTCACCCCTCCACTTT.

The rearrangement links TRBV19 to TRBJ1-6; D is undetermined. Germline values: CDR1 LNHDA, CDR2 SQIVND (reference sequence). The V gene lost 4 bases and the J gene lost 8 bases, with 12 bases spanning the gap. CDR3 length: 14 amino acids. CDR3 residues: CASSRAQRYSPLHF. DNA for the CDR3: TGTGCCAGTAGTAGGGCTCAACGGTATTCACCCCTCCACTTT.

The chain recombines TRBV19 with TRBJ1-4; 8 bases match TRBD1. The germline V gene encodes CDR1 LNHDA and CDR2 SQIVND (reference sequence). V was clipped by 2 bases and J by 0 bases; unmatched bases: 8. The CDR3 contains 18 residues. CDR3 nucleotides: TGTGCCAGTAGTATAAATGCAGCGACAGGGGCAACTAATGAAAAACTGTTTTTT. Translating gives CASSINAATGATNEKLFF.

The chain has TRBV6-5 and TRBJ1-1, with 11 bases matching TRBD1. Per the germline V gene, CDR1 is MNHEY and CDR2 is SVGAGI. This CDR3 has 13 amino acids. Trimming cost V 10 bases and J 5 bases; bases outside gene matches: 6. The CDR3 DNA sequence: TGTGCCACTTCCGGGACAGGGGGGACTGAAGCTTTCTTT. Its translation: CATSGTGGTEAFF.

The rearrangement joins TRBV6-5 to TRBJ1-2, with 8 bases identical to TRBD1. This CDR3 region has 13 residues. Germline CDR1 and CDR2: MNHEY and SVGAGI. Losses at the gene ends were 6 bases for V and 6 bases for J; bases not matched to a gene: 6. CDR3 coding DNA: TGTGCCAGCAGGATACAGGGGGTGGATGGCTACACCTTC. Its protein is CASRIQGVDGYTF.

The V and J genes are TRBV27 and TRBJ1-1; 8 bases are a match to TRBD1. The CDR3 length is 16 residues. Germline CDR1 is MNHEY and CDR2 is SMNVEV (reference sequence). The trim removed 6 bases at V and 2 bases at J, leaving 11 bases unmatched. In DNA, the CDR3 is TGTGCCAGCAGGTTACGCAGGGGGCCGACTAACACTGAAGCTTTCTTT. It translates to CASRLRRGPTNTEAFF.